This T cell receptor beta chain was documented in a study of blood T cell repertoires in COVID-19. TCRdb's copy holds only in-frame clones and misses some; the assay was immunoSEQ multiplex PCR. The profile shows a few hundred thousand clones, more than 80% of them singletons. The CDR3 totals 14 residues. Germline CDR1 SGHKS, CDR2 YYEKEE (reference sequence). Losses at the gene ends were 5 bases for V and 8 bases for J; bases not matched to a gene: 8. This clone was seen once. The sequenced sample was PBMCs or T cells enriched from blood (not recorded which). This receptor was taken from a woman between 18 and 29 years old in a cohort exposed to, infected with or recovered from COVID-19 (not recorded which). V and J are TRBV5-5 and TRBJ2-2, with TRBD1 matching over 8 bases. CDR3 amino acids: CASRPQGAAGELFF. The CDR3 DNA reads TGTGCCAGCAGGCCCCAGGGGGCGGCTGGGGAGCTGTTTTTT. The full variable domain, in which reference TRBV5-5 and TRBJ2-2 provide the parts outside the CDR3, is DAGVTQSPTHLIKTRGQQVTLRCSPISGHKSVSWYQQVLGQGPQFIFQYYEKEERGRGNFPDRFSARQFPNYSSELNVNALLLGDSALYLCASRPQGAAGELFFGEGSRLTVL.